This passage covers 21 T cell receptor beta chains from one sample sequenced in a study of T cells in Graves' hyperthyroidism and ophthalmopathy. There were TCR beta CDR3 regions amplified from RNA transcripts. When the TCR CDR3 underwent first-round RT-PCR, the HTBI primer set was used. TCRdb itself ran the multiplex PCR reads through MiXCR, one entry per CDR3 protein. The sample holds 490,000 or so distinct CDR3 sequences, 15% to 20% seen once. The material sequenced was blood. The source of these receptors is a woman aged 25 to 39 with Graves' ophthalmopathy.

This chain's CDR3 is CAWGPGQGNTEAFF. CDR3 DNA sequence: TGTGCCTGGGGACCGGGACAGGGCAACACTGAAGCTTTCTTT. V gene TRBV30 combines with J gene TRBJ1-1; 9 nucleotides agree with TRBD1. The CDR3 length is 14 residues. CDR1 and CDR2 from the germline V gene are GTSNPN and SVGIG (reference sequence). V lost 5 bases and J lost 2; bases outside the gene matches: 6.

V is TRBV7-8 and J is TRBJ1-5, with D hard to call. The germline gives CDR1 SGHVS, CDR2 FQNEAQ. V shed 0 bases and J shed 5 bases, with 17 bases lying between them. The CDR3 is made up of 17 amino acids. The CDR3 DNA sequence: TGTGCCAGCAGCTTAGCCCTAACCCGTGAAGGCCATCAGCCCCAGCATTTT. Translating it yields CASSLALTREGHQPQHF.

This clonotype has ten or more counts. This chain connects TRBV5-1 to TRBJ1-4; tentatively, D is TRBD1 (5 bases). CDR1 and CDR2 (germline): SGHRS, YFSETQ. Trimming pared 3 bases from V and 8 bases from J, leaving 11 bases between. This CDR3 contains 13 residues. This chain's CDR3 is CASSSGTLEKLFF. The DNA for the CDR3 is TGCGCCAGCAGCTCCGGGACGTTGGAAAAACTGTTTTTT.

This clonotype appeared a few times. The CDR3 spells CASSRTSGSDNEQFF. For the CDR3, the DNA is TGTGCCAGTAGTAGGACTAGCGGGAGTGACAATGAGCAGTTCTTC. The rearrangement links TRBV19 to TRBJ2-1; 13 nucleotides agree with TRBD2. The germline CDR1 and CDR2 sequences are LNHDA and SQIVND (reference sequence). The CDR3 spans 15 residues. Trimming removed 4 bases from V and 5 bases from J; junction bases left unmatched: 2.

This clonotype was seen repeatedly, ten times or more. The chain combines TRBV2 with TRBJ1-5; D is perhaps TRBD1 (6 bases). The CDR3 loop spans 15 amino acids. Trimming took off 8 bases at V and 3 bases at J, with 17 bases between the two ends. Germline CDR1 and CDR2: SNHLY and FYNNEI. CDR3 residues: CASWEGGFLNQPQHF. CDR3 coding DNA: TGTGCCAGCTGGGAGGGGGGGTTCCTCAATCAGCCCCAGCATTTT.

The table lists this clonotype with a few counts. This chain uses TRBV5-4 with TRBJ2-2; D might be TRBD2 (6 bases). V was clipped by 4 bases and J by 2 bases, with 18 bases between them. The CDR3 consists of 17 residues. The germline CDR1 and CDR2 sequences are SGHNT and YYREEE (reference sequence). CDR3 sequence reads: CASSAGTHQLNTGELFF. The CDR3 nucleotides are TGTGCCAGCAGCGCGGGGACTCACCAATTAAACACCGGGGAGCTGTTTTTT.

This clonotype was counted between two and nine times. The rearrangement links TRBV10-3 to TRBJ2-3; TRBD2 matches at 11 bases. CDR3 length equals 15 residues. Germline values: CDR1 ENHRY, CDR2 SYGVKD. Trimming took 9 bases from V and 0 from J; bases not matched to a gene: 5. CDR3 nucleotide sequence: TGTGCCATTTCTCGACTAGCGGGGAGCACAGATACGCAGTATTTT. It codes for CAISRLAGSTDTQYF.

This clonotype turned up a few times. V gene TRBV2 combines with J gene TRBJ2-7; 10 nucleotides match TRBD2. CDR1 is SNHLY and CDR2 is FYNNEI in the germline V gene. Unmatched junction bases numbered 11, after V lost 7 bases and J lost 5 bases. The CDR3 totals 15 residues. The CDR3 here is CASTEATSGMNEQYF. The CDR3 bases are TGTGCCAGCACCGAAGCTACTAGCGGGATGAACGAGCAGTACTTC.

This clonotype showed up many times. J is TRBJ1-1 and V is TRBV4-1; tentatively, D is TRBD1 (5 bases). The CDR3 has 16 residues. V lost 1 base, J lost 0 bases, and 12 bases lay in between. The germline V gene encodes CDR1 MGHRA and CDR2 YSYEKL. The CDR3 region is CASSQVAGLMNTEAFF. CDR3 nucleotide sequence: TGCGCCAGCAGCCAAGTGGCGGGGCTGATGAACACTGAAGCTTTCTTT.

This clonotype was recorded many times. The chain carries TRBV28 and TRBJ2-7, with 7 bases that match TRBD1. J was trimmed by 4 bases and V by 7 bases; bases with no gene match: 10. Germline V lookup: CDR1 MDHEN, CDR2 SYDVKM. This CDR3 has 14 amino acids. The CDR3: CASKPPTGWYEQYF. CDR3 coding DNA: TGTGCCAGCAAACCCCCGACAGGGTGGTACGAGCAGTACTTC.

This clonotype was recorded many times. V usage is TRBV7-2 and J usage is TRBJ2-1; TRBD1 is a possible D gene (5 bases). Trimming removed 1 base from V and 8 bases from J, with 15 bases in between. The CDR3 is 15 amino acids. The germline V gene encodes CDR1 SGHTA and CDR2 FQGNSA. CDR3 sequence reads: CASSLESGRAYEQFF. The CDR3 DNA sequence: TGTGCCAGCAGCTTAGAGTCGGGCAGGGCTTATGAGCAGTTCTTC.

This clonotype has at least ten counts. The chain is built from TRBV28 and TRBJ2-3; 8 positions match TRBD2. V lost 6 bases to trimming and J lost 8 bases; unmatched junction nucleotides: 16. This CDR3 spans 16 amino acids. CDR1 and CDR2 (germline): MDHEN, SYDVKM. CDR3 bases: TGTGCCAGCAGCTCCCCCGCTAGCGGGTGGGGGGGTACGCAGTATTTT. Translating it yields CASSSPASGWGGTQYF.

V and J are TRBV6-2 or TRBV6-3 and TRBJ2-1, with 12 bases aligning to TRBD2. The CDR3 totals 17 residues. Trimming removed 2 bases from V and 7 bases from J; junction bases left unmatched: 9. Germline V gives CDR1 MNHEY, CDR2 SVGEGT. CDR3 nucleotide sequence: TGTGCCAGCAGTTACGTTCTAGCGGGAGGGCTTGGTAATGAGCAGTTCTTC. It yields the protein CASSYVLAGGLGNEQFF.

In its sample, this clonotype was seen many times. This chain uses TRBV7-2 with TRBJ2-2; D perhaps matches TRBD2 (5 bases). Germline-derived CDR1 and CDR2 are SGHTA and FQGNSA. V was clipped by 2 bases and J by 7 bases, with 17 bases between them. The length of the CDR3 is 16 residues. CDR3 region: CASSLMGGSSVGELFF. The DNA for the CDR3 is TGTGCCAGCAGCTTAATGGGCGGGTCTTCAGTCGGGGAGCTGTTTTTT.

This clonotype was detected a few times. This chain uses TRBV12-3 or TRBV12-4 with TRBJ2-2; D call uncertain. This CDR3 is built from 15 residues. Trimming took off 2 bases at V and 4 bases at J, with 11 bases between the two ends. CDR3 protein: CASSLNGPFTGELFF. CDR3 sequence (DNA): TGTGCCAGCAGTTTAAACGGGCCCTTCACCGGGGAGCTGTTTTTT.

This clonotype appeared a few times. This chain joins TRBV29-1 and TRBJ2-1; 7 bases match TRBD2. The CDR3 spans 15 residues. The ends lost 6 bases at V and 2 bases at J; junction bases unmatched: 10. Germline assignment: CDR1 SQVTM and CDR2 ANQGSEA. The CDR3 protein is CSVDRGRSTYNEQFF. CDR3 sequence (DNA): TGCAGCGTAGATCGCGGGAGAAGTACCTACAATGAGCAGTTCTTC.

This clonotype has more than one count but fewer than ten. This may be a read error: a much more frequent sequence differs by one nucleotide. The V and J genes are TRBV24-1 and TRBJ2-3; unclear D gene. This CDR3 has 15 amino acids. The V end was cut by 5 bases, the J end by 4 bases, with 15 bases between. Looked up from germline, CDR1 is KGHDR and CDR2 is SFDVKD. CDR3 nucleotide sequence: TGTGCCACCAGTGCCACACCTCCTTCTGCAGATACGCAGTATTTT. This translates into CATSATPPSADTQYF.

In this sample, this clonotype turned up a few times. The CDR3 DNA reads TGTACCTCTCGGGACACTAGCACAGATACGCAGTATTTT. The encoded protein is CTSRDTSTDTQYF. The gene calls are TRBV12-3 or TRBV12-4 and TRBJ2-3, with D perhaps TRBD1 (6 bases). This CDR3 is 13 amino acids long.

The chain employs TRBV20-1 and TRBJ2-7; the match to TRBD2 covers 13 bases. The CDR3 spans 21 residues. The germline V gene has CDR1 DFQATT and CDR2 SNEGSKA (reference sequence). The V segment lost 5 bases and the J segment 0 bases; nucleotides outside the gene matches: 22. CDR3 nucleotides: TGCAGTGCTCCCGGGAGGAGACTAGCGGGAGGTCGGTTTGGGGTCTCCTACGAGCAGTACTTC. Translated, it gives CSAPGRRLAGGRFGVSYEQYF.

This clonotype was counted many times. CDR3 in amino acids: CASSITSGSGETQYF. DNA of the CDR3: TGTGCCAGCAGTATCACTAGCGGGAGCGGCGAGACCCAGTACTTC. The chain employs TRBV12-3 or TRBV12-4 and TRBJ2-5; 11 positions match TRBD2. The CDR3 spans 15 residues. Trimming removed 5 bases from V and 5 bases from J; junction bases left unmatched: 7.

In this sample, this clonotype turned up many times. The chain uses TRBV30 and TRBJ1-5; D call uncertain. Deletions cut 8 bases from V and 0 bases from J, with 14 bases between. The germline CDR1 and CDR2 sequences are GTSNPN and SVGIG (reference sequence). The CDR3 covers 14 residues. CDR3 nucleotides: TGTGCCAGCACAGCCCCGGGTAGCAATCAGCCCCAGCATTTT. This encodes CASTAPGSNQPQHF.